This T cell receptor (beta chain) appears in the sequencing data of a study of T cell responses to AZD1222 COVID-19 vaccine. Findings and caveats of the study: It was only after the peak T cell response that any repertoires were sampled. Donors were largely white British and mainly female; clonal diversity was possibly underestimated. Reports say nearly half of spike-specific TCRs go after unmutated variant regions.

This CDR3 contains 15 residues. With 1 base removed from V and 8 bases from J, the gap between germline ends came to 14 bases. The germline V gene has CDR1 SGHTA and CDR2 FQGTGA. This clone appeared once. The antigen is not known. The table came from immunoSEQ multiplex PCR; TCRdb's copy has only in-frame clones and leaves some out. The data hold 150,000 to 160,000 clones, with about 88% observed a single time. This sequence was found in an adult who had recovered from COVID-19. The V call is TRBV7-3, the J call TRBJ2-2; TRBD2 might be the D (5 bases). Specimen: peripheral blood, collected after recovery from COVID-19. CDR3 sequence: CASSLKFGESGELFF. The CDR3 nucleotides are TGTGCCAGCAGCTTAAAGTTCGGGGAATCTGGGGAGCTGTTTTTT.